The sequence of this TCR beta chain was determined in a study of blood T cells in healthy people across ages. Study observations and caveats: Roughly linear age-related decline in beta diversity appeared, significant by age about 40. Diversity was estimated from one million T cells, and these estimates were considered underestimates. Aged donors had fewer naive CD4+ cells and lower diversity than long-lived donors.

Per the germline V gene, CDR1 is PRHDT and CDR2 is FYEKMQ (reference sequence). Trimming took 5 bases from V and 0 from J; bases not matched to a gene: 12. The CDR3 is 19 residues long. PCR was performed a second time for roughly 7 to 11 cycles using a sample-barcoded 5' primer and a J-beta primer mix. Through a template-switch adaptor with 12 random nucleotides, each cDNA molecule received a tag. TCRdb recomputed calls from the 5' RACE reads with MiXCR, one row per CDR3 protein. In the table there are 1.5 million to 2 million distinct CDR3 sequences, roughly 49% of which are singletons. Points on this clonotype: What it recognizes is unknown.

The TCR sequence derives from a woman aged 40 to 50 in good health. The specimen was blood. The chain employs TRBV13 and TRBJ2-6, with 8 bases lining up with TRBD1. CDR3 protein: CASSALRTGKNSGANVLTF. CDR3 coding DNA: TGTGCCAGCAGCGCCCTAAGGACAGGGAAAAACTCTGGGGCCAACGTCCTGACTTTC.